What follows is one T cell receptor (beta chain) and its context. The study drew participants aged about 18 to 95 years from fewer than 30 US areas. Recovery meant two consecutive negative NP/OP PCR tests, professional clearance, or resolved symptoms. This sample was included in a study of blood T cell repertoires in COVID-19. For the study at large: Sites in the United States, Italy and Spain provided acute and convalescent COVID-19 samples. Sources were T cells, B-cell-depleted T cells, or PBMCs; the material itself was cDNA or gDNA.

Sequencing used immunoSEQ multiplex PCR; TCRdb keeps in-frame clones, though not all of them. The sample records 150,000 to 200,000 clones, almost 85% being singletons. Trimming removed 3 bases from V and 6 bases from J; junction bases left unmatched: 5. In germline, CDR1 is MDHEN, CDR2 SYDVKM. This CDR3 has 15 residues. Input material: PBMCs or T cells enriched from blood (not recorded which). V and J are TRBV28 and TRBJ1-5; the match to TRBD1 covers 10 bases. The TCR sequence derives from a man in his fifties or sixties who had recovered from COVID-19. CDR3 bases: TGTGCCAGCAGTTTGGGACAGGGGTCTAGTCAGCCCCAGCATTTT. Translating gives CASSLGQGSSQPQHF.